What follows is one T cell receptor (beta chain) and its context. No antigen is known for it. No much larger clone exists at a distance of one base, and base qualities are not known. Per the germline V gene (reference sequence), MNHEY is the CDR1 and SMNVEV is the CDR2. Trimming costs V 6 bases and J 4 bases, and their ends lie 15 bases apart. From its cysteine to its phenylalanine, the CDR3 spans 14 amino acids. The retained sequence is limited to the CDR3, 42 bases, with the frame set at the first base. The protocol used for the library was the immunoSEQ multiplex PCR assay. TCRdb limited this immuneACCESS table to in-frame rearrangements with V and J called. A share of clones is missing; checked studies link under half to unresolved V genes, and the rest is unexplained. The sample records roughly 14,000 clones, 77% of which are singletons. 17% of the sample belongs to the ten largest clones. The data stem from a study of control samples from healthy donors and cancer patients (dated by TCRdb to 2018 to 2021).

The source material was formalin-fixed, paraffin-embedded tissue. The origin of this receptor is a female donor with lung cancer. This receptor chain uses TRBV27 and TRBJ2-5; the D call is possibly TRBD1 or TRBD2, each sharing 5 bases. CDR3 protein: CASRELGQGETQYF. The bases read TGTGCCAGCAGGGAACTAGGCCAGGGAGAGACCCAGTACTTC.